The rows below give T cell receptor beta chains drawn from one sample of a study of T-cell reconstitution after alpha-beta-depleted transplantation in children. TCRdb reprocessed the PCR reads via MiXCR and lists one record per CDR3 protein. This sample has about 580,000 distinct CDR3 sequences, with 20% to 25% found just once. This specimen consisted of PBMCs, mostly from graft donor cells, obtained 360 days after TCRalphabeta/CD19-depleted stem cell transplant. The source is a boy under two years old who had a stem cell transplant for acute myeloid leukemia, so the T cells may come from the graft donor. The CDR3 runs from the conserved cysteine through the conserved F or W. Clone sizes are given selectively: once, few, many, or a class where the clone is expanded.

size,V,length,J,CDR3
.,TRBV12-3/TRBV12-4,17,TRBJ1-5,CASSAGTAPASNQPQHF
once,TRBV7-3,19,TRBJ2-2,CASSLEGHGTGFRVGELFF
few,TRBV4-3,19,TRBJ1-1,CASSQVMRTGVLGDTEAFF
few,TRBV20-1,13,TRBJ1-4,CSARNVLYEKLFF
many,TRBV29-1,13,TRBJ1-5,CSVGDRLGQPQHF
.,TRBV6-5,17,TRBJ2-3,CASSYFSVSGLSDTQYF
.,TRBV10-2,14,TRBJ2-4,CASKAAIAKNIQYF
.,TRBV7-9,14,TRBJ2-7,CASSSDNRGYEQYF
many,TRBV20-1,13,TRBJ2-1,CSARRYSYNEQFF
few,TRBV20-1,15,TRBJ2-5,CSASRVAGVQETQYF
.,TRBV4-3,16,TRBJ2-5,CASSQGIGQNQETQYF
many,TRBV20-1,12,TRBJ2-1,CSARPYYNEQFF
many,TRBV6-1,15,TRBJ1-5,CASSATRDSNQPQHF
.,TRBV29-1,14,TRBJ1-1,CSVESLRTNTEAFF
.,TRBV5-5,16,TRBJ2-5,CASSLSTGGRGETQYF
.,TRBV12-3/TRBV12-4,13,TRBJ2-5,CASSSTRQETQYF
many,TRBV7-3,13,TRBJ2-4,CASSPKTGNIQYF
.,TRBV29-1,16,TRBJ2-5,CSVEGDRALLRVTQYF
.,TRBV5-6,16,TRBJ2-2,CASSLLRGNPTGELFF
many,TRBV12-3/TRBV12-4,12,TRBJ1-2,CASTLRDYGYTF
.,TRBV20-1,14,TRBJ1-5,CSAIPRASNQPQHF
.,TRBV25-1,18,TRBJ2-5,CASSELGQGAILKETQYF
few,TRBV20-1,14,TRBJ1-2,CSARDPGTVYGYTF
.,TRBV20-1,15,TRBJ2-2,CSARAPIQGYGELFF
few,TRBV6-5,15,TRBJ1-3,CASSYGQGMGNTIYF
.,TRBV4-1,15,TRBJ2-5,CASSQDVPSQGTQYF
few,TRBV27,19,TRBJ2-5,CASSTGTGGRLDHQETQYF